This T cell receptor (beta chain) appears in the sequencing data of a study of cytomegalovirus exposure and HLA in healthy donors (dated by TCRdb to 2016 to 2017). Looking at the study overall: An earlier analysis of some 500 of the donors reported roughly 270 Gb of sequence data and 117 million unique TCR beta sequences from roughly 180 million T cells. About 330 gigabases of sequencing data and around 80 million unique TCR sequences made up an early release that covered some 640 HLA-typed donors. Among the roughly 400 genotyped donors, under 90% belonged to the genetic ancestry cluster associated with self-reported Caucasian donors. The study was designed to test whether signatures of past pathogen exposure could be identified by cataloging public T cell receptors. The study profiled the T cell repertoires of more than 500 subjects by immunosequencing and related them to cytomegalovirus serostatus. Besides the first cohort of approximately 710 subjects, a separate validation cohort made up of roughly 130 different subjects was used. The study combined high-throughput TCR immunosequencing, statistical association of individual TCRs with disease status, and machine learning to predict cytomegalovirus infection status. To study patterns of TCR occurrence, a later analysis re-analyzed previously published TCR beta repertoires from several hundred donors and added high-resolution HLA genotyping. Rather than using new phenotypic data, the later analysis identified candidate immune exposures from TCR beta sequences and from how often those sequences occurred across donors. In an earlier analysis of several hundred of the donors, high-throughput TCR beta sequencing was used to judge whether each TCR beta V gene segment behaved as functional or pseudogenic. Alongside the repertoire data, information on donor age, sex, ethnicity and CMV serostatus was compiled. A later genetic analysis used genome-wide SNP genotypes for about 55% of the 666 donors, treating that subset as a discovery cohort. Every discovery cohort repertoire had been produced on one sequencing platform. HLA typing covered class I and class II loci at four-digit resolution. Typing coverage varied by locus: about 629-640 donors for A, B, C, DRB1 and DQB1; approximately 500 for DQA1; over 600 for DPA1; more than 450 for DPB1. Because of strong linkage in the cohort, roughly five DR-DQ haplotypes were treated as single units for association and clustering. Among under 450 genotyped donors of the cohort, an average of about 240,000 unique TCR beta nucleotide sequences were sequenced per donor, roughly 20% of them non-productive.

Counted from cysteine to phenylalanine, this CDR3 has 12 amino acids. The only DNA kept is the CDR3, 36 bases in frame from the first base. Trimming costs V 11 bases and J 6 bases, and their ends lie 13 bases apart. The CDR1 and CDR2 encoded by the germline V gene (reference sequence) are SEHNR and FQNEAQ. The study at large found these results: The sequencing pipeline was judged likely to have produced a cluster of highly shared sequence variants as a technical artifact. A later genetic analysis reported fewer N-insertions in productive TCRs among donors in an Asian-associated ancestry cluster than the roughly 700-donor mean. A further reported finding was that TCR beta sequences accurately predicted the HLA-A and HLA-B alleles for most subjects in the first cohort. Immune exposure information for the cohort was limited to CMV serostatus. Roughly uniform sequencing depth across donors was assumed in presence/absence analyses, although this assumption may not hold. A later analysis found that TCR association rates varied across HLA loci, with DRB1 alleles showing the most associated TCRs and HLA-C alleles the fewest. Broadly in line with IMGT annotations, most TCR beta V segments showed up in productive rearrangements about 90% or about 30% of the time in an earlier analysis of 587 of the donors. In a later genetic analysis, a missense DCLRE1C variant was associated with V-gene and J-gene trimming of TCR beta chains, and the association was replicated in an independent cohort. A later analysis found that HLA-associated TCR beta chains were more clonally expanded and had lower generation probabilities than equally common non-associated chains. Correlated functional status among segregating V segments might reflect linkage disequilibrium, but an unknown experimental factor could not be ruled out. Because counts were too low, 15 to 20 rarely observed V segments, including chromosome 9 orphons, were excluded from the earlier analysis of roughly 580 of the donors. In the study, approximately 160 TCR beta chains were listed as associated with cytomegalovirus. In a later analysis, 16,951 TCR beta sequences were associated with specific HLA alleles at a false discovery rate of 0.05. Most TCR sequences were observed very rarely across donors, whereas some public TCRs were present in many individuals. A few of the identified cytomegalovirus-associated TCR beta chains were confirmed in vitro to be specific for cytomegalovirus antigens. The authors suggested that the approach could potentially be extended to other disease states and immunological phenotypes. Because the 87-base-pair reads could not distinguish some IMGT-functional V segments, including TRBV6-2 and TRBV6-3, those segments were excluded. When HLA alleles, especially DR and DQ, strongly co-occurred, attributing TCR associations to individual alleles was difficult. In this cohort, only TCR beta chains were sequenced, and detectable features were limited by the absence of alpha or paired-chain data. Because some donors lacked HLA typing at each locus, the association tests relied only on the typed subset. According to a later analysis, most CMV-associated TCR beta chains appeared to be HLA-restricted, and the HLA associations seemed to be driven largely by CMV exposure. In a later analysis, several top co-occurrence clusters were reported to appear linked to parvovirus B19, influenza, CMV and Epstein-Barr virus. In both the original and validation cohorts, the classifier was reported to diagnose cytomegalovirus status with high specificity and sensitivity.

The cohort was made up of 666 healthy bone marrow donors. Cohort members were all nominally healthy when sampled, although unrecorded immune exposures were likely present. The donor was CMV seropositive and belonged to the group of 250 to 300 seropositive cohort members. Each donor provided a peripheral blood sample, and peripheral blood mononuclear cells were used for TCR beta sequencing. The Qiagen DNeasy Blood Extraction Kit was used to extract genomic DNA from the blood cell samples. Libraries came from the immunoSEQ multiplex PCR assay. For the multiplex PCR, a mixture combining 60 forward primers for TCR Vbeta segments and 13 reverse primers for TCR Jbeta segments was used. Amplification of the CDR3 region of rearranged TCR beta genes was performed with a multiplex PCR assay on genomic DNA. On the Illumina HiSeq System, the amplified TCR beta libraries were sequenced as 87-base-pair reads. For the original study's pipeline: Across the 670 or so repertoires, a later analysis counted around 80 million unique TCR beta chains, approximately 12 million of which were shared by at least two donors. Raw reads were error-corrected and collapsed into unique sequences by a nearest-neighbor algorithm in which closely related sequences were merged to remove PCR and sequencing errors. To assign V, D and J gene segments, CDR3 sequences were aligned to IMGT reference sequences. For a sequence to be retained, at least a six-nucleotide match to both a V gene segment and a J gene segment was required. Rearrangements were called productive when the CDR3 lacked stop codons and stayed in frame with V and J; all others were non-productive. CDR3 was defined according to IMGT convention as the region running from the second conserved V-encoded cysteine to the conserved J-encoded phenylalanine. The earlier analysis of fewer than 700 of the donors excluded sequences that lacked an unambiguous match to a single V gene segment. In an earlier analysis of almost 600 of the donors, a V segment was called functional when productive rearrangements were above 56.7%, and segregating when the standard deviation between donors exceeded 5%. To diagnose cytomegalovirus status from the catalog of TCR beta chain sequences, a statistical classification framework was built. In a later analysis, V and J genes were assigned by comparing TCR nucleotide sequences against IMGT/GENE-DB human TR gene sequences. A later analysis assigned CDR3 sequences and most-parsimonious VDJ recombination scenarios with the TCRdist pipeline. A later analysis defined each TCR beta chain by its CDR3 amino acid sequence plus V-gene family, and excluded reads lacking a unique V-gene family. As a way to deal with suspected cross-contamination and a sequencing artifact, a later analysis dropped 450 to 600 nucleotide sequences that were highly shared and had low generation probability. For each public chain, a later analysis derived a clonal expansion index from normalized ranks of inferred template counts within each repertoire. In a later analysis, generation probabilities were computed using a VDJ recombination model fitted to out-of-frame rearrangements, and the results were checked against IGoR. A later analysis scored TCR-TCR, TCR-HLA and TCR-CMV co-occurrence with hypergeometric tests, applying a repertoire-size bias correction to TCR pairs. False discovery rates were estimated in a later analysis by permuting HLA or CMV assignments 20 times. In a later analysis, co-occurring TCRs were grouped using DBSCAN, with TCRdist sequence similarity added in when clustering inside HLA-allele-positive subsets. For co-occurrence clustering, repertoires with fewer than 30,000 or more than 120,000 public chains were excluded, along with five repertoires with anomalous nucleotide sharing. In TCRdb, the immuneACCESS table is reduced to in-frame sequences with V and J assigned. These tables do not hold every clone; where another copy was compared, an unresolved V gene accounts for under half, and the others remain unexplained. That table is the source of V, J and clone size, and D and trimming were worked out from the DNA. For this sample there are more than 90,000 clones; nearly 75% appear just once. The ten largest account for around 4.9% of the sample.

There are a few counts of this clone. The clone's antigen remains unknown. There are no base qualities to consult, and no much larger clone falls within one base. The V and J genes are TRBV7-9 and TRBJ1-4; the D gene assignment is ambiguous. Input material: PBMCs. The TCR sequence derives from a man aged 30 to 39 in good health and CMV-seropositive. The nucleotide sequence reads TGTGCCGGAGGGCACGCGGATGAAAAACTGTTTTTT. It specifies CAGGHADEKLFF.